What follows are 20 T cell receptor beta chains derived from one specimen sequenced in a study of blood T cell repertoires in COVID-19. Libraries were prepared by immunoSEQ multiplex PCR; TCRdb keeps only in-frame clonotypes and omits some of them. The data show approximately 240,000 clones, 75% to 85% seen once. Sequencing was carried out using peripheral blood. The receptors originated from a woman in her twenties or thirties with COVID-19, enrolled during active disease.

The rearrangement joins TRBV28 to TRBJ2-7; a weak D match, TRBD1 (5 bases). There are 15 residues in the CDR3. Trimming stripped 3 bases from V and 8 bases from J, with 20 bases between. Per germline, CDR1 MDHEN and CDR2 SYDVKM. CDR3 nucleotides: TGTGCCAGCAGTTTTCCCCGATCACGCCGACAGCAGCAGTACTTC. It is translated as CASSFPRSRRQQQYF.

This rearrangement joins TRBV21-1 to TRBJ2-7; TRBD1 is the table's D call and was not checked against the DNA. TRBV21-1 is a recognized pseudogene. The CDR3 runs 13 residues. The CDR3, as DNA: TGTGCCACTTCACAGGACACCCCCTACGAGCAGTACTTC. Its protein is CATSQDTPYEQYF.

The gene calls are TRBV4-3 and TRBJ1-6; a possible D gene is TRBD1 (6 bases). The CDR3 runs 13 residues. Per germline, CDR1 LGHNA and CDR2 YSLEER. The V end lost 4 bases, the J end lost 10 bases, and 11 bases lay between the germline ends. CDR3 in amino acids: CASSPEQGSPLHF. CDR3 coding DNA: TGCGCCAGCAGCCCAGAACAGGGCTCACCCCTCCACTTT.

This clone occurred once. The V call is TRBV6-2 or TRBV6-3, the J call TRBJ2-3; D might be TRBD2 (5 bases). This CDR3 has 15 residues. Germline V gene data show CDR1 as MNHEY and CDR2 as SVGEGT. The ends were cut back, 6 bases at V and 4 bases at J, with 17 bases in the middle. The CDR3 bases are TGTGCCAGCAGCGACCGGTCTTCCGGGGCAGATACGCAGTATTTT. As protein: CASSDRSSGADTQYF.

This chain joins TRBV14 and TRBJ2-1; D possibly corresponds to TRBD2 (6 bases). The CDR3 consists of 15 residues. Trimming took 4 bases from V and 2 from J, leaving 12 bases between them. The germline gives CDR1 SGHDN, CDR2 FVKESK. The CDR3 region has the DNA TGTGCCAGCAGCCGGCGGGATGCCCCCTACAATGAGCAGTTCTTC. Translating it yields CASSRRDAPYNEQFF.

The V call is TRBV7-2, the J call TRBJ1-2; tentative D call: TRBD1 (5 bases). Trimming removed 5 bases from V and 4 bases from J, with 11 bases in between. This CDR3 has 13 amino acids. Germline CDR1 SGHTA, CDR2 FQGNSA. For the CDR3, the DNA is TGTGCCAGCAGCGCCGGGAGGGGCTATGGCTACACCTTC. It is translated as CASSAGRGYGYTF.

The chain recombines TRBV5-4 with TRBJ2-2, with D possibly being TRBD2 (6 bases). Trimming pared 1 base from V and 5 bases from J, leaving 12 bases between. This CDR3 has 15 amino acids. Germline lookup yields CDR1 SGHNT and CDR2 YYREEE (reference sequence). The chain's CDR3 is CASSLYGGRTGELFF. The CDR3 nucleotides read TGTGCCAGCAGCTTGTACGGGGGTAGGACCGGGGAGCTGTTTTTT.

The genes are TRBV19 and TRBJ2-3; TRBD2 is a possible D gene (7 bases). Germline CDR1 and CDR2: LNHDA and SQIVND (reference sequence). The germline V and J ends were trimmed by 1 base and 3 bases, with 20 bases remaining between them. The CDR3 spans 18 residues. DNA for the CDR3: TGTGCCAGTAGTATAGGGGGGCGGGGAGGGATTAGGACAGATACGCAGTATTTT. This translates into CASSIGGRGGIRTDTQYF.

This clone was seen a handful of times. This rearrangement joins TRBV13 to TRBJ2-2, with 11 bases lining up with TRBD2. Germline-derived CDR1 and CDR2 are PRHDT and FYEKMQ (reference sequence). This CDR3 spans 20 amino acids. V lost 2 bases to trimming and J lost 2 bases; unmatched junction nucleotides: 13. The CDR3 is CASSLYRRASGRTNTGELFF. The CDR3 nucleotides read TGTGCCAGCAGCTTATATCGACGGGCTAGCGGGAGGACAAACACCGGGGAGCTGTTTTTT.

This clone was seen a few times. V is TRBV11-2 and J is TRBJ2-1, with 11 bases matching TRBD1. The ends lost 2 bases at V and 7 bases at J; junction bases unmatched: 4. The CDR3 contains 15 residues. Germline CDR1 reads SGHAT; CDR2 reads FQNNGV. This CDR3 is CASSLWGDRGNEQFF. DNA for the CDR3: TGTGCCAGCAGCTTATGGGGGGACAGGGGGAATGAGCAGTTCTTC.

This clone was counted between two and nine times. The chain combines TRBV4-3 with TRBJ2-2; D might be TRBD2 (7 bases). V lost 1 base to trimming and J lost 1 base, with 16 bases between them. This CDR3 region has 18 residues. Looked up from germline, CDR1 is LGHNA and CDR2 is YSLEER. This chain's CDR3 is CASSQVVGGPENTGELFF. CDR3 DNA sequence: TGCGCCAGCAGCCAAGTCGTGGGGGGGCCAGAGAACACCGGGGAGCTGTTTTTT.

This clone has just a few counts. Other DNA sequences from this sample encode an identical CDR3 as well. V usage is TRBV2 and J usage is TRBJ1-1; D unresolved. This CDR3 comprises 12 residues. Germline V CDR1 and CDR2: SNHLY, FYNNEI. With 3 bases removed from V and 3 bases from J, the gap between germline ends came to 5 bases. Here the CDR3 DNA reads TGTGCCAGCAGTGAGGACTACACTGAAGCTTTCTTT. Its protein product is CASSEDYTEAFF.

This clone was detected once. The CDR3, as DNA: TGTGCCAGCAGTGACGGGACTAGCGGACAAGAGACCCAGTACTTC. Protein product: CASSDGTSGQETQYF. This chain connects TRBV9 to TRBJ2-5; TRBD2 aligns across 11 bases. Per the germline V gene, CDR1 is SGDLS and CDR2 is YYNGEE. CDR3 length: 15 amino acids. V was clipped by 5 bases and J by 2 bases; unmatched bases: 5.

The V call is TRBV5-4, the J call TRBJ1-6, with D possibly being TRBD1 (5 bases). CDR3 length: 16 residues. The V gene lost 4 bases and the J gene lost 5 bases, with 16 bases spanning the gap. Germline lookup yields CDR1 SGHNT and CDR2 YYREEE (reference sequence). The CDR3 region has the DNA TGTGCCAGCAGCAGGAAGGACACCCCAAATAATTCACCCCTCCACTTT. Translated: CASSRKDTPNNSPLHF.

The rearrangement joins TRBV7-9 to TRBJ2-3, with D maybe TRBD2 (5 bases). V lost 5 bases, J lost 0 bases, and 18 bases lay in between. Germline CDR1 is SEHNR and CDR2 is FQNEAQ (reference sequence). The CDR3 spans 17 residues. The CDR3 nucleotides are TGTGCCAGCAGCCCCAAGTGGGGAGACCAAAGCACAGATACGCAGTATTTT. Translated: CASSPKWGDQSTDTQYF.

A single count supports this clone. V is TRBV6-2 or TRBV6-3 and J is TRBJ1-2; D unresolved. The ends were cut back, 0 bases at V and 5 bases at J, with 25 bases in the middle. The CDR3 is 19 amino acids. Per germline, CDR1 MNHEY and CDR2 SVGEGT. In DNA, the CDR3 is TGTGCCAGCAGTTACTCGGCGGGAGGGCCGGTTAAGGGCCAATATGGCTACACCTTC. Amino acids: CASSYSAGGPVKGQYGYTF.

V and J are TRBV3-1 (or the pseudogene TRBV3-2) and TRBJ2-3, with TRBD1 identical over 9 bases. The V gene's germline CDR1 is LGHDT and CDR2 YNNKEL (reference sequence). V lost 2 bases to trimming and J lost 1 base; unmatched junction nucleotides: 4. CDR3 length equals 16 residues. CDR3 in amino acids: CASSQWDRAGTDTQYF. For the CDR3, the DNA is TGTGCCAGCAGCCAATGGGACAGGGCAGGCACAGATACGCAGTATTTT.

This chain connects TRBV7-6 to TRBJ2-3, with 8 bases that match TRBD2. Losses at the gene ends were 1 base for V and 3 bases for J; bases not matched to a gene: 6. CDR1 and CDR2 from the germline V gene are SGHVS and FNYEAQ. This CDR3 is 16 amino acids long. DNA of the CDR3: TGTGCCAGCAGCTTAGGTGCCGGGGGGGAGACAGATACGCAGTATTTT. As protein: CASSLGAGGETDTQYF.

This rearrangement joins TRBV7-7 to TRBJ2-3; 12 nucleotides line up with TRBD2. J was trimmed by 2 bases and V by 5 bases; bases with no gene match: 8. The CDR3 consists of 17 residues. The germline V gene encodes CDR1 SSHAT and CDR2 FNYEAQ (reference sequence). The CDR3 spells CASSPRTSGTPTDTQYF. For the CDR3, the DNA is TGTGCCAGCAGCCCCCGGACTAGCGGGACGCCCACAGATACGCAGTATTTT.

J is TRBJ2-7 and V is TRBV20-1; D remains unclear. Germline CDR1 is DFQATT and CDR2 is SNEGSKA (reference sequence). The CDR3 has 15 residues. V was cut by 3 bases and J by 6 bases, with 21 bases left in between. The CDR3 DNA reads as TGCAGTGCTAGTCCCTTCGACTCGGGTTCGGGCGAGCAGTACTTC. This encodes CSASPFDSGSGEQYF.